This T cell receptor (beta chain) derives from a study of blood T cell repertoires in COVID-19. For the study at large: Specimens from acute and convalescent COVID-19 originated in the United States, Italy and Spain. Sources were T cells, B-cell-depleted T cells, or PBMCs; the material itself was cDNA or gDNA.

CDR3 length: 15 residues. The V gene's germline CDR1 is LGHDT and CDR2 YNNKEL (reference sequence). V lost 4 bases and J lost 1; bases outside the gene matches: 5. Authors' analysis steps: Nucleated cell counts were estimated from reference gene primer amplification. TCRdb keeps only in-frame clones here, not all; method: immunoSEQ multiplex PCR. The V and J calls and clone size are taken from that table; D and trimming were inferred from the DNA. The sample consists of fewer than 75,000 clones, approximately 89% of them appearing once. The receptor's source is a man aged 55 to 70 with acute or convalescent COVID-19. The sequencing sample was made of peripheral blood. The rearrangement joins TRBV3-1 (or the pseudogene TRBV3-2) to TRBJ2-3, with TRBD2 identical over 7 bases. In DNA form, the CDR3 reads TGTGCCAGCAGCCGGCGGGGGTTTGGCACAGATACGCAGTATTTT. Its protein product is CASSRRGFGTDTQYF.